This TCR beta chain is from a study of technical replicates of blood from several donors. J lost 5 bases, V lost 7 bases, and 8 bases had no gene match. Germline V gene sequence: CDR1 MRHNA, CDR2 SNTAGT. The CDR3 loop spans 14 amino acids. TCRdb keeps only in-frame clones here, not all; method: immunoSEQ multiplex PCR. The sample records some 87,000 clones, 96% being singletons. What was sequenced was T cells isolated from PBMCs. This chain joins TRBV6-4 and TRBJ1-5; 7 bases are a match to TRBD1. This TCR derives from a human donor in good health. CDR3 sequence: CASTGTAHDQPQHF. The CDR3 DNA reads TGTGCCAGCACCGGGACAGCTCATGATCAGCCCCAGCATTTT.